The rows below give T cell receptor beta chains drawn from one sample of a study of T cell responses to AZD1222 COVID-19 vaccine. Clones were read by immunoSEQ multiplex PCR, and TCRdb kept only the in-frame ones, dropping some. This table has just under 90,000 clones, 88% appearing once. Material: peripheral blood, obtained on day 0 of AZD1222 vaccination. The receptors originated from an adult in good health. The CDR3 runs from the conserved cysteine through the conserved F or W. Each record gives: D gene, J gene, V gene, clone size, CDR3 DNA, CDR3 protein. A D gene is named only where the DNA matches it firmly. Clone size is not always given. Where it is, it says once, few, many or a class for expanded clones.

>-|TRBJ2-1|TRBV10-3|-
TGTGCCATCAGGGATGTGGGGAAGAGGAGCTCCTACAATGAGCAGTTCTTC
CAIRDVGKRSSYNEQFF
>TRBD1|TRBJ2-7|TRBV7-8|-
TGTGCCAGCAGCTTAGGACAGGGTATTGGCGAGCAGTACTTC
CASSLGQGIGEQYF
>-|TRBJ2-7|TRBV4-1|-
TGCGCCAGCAGCCAAGGTCCCAGCGACAGCTCCTACGAGCAGTACTTC
CASSQGPSDSSYEQYF
>-|TRBJ2-7|TRBV13|-
TGTGCCAGCAGCTTATCCTACGAGCAGTACTTC
CASSLSYEQYF
>TRBD1|TRBJ2-1|TRBV29-1|-
TGCAGCGTTGACGGGACAGGGGCTGGTGGCGTGGGAAACAATGAGCAGTTCTTC
CSVDGTGAGGVGNNEQFF
>-|TRBJ2-3|TRBV5-4|-
TGTGCCAGCAGCTGGACTACTCGTTCCACAGATACGCAGTATTTT
CASSWTTRSTDTQYF
>-|TRBJ1-1|TRBV27|-
TGTGCCAGCAGTTTCGGGGGGGCGATGAACACTGAAGCTTTCTTT
CASSFGGAMNTEAFF
>TRBD2|TRBJ2-5|TRBV5-4|-
TGTGCCAGCAGCGGCAGCGGGAGCCCCCAAGAGACCCAGTACTTC
CASSGSGSPQETQYF
>TRBD1|TRBJ1-1|TRBV5-4|-
TGTGCCAGCAACCACAGGGGGGACACTGAAGCTTTCTTT
CASNHRGDTEAFF
>TRBD2|TRBJ2-2|TRBV2|-
TGTGCCAGCAAGGTACGGGAGGCGAACACCGGGGAGCTGTTTTTT
CASKVREANTGELFF
>-|TRBJ2-1|TRBV3-1/TRBV3-2|-
TGTGCCAGCAGCCCGGCCGACAATGAGCAGTTCTTC
CASSPADNEQFF
>-|TRBJ1-4|TRBV5-1|-
TGCGCCAGCAGCTTGAACTCTATTCTTAATGAAAAACTGTTTTTT
CASSLNSILNEKLFF
>-|TRBJ2-3|TRBV5-6|-
TGTGCCAGCAGCTTTTTTTCCTTGGCAGATACGCAGTATTTT
CASSFFSLADTQYF
>-|TRBJ1-1|TRBV7-2|-
TGTGCCAGCAGCTTAGGAGGGGGCACTGAAGCTTTCTTT
CASSLGGGTEAFF
>-|TRBJ1-1|TRBV6-5|-
TGTGCCAGCACCGCCGGGACACAGAACACTGAAGCTTTCTTT
CASTAGTQNTEAFF
>TRBD1|TRBJ2-4|TRBV19|-
TGTGCCAGTAGTATAGGACAGGGGGCTGTAAACATTCAGTACTTC
CASSIGQGAVNIQYF
>-|TRBJ2-1|TRBV27|-
TGTGCCAGTAGGCCCGGGAGTGTTTACAATGAGCAGTTCTTC
CASRPGSVYNEQFF
>TRBD2|TRBJ2-1|TRBV5-1|-
TGCGCCAGCAGCCCGACTAGCGGGAGGGCCAATGAGCAGTTCTTC
CASSPTSGRANEQFF
>TRBD2|TRBJ2-3|TRBV24-1|-
TGTGCCACCAGTGATTCCTTAGGACTAGCGGGCACAGATACGCAGTATTTT
CATSDSLGLAGTDTQYF
>TRBD2|TRBJ2-4|TRBV3-1/TRBV3-2|-
TGTGCCAGCAGCCAAGATCTAGCGGGAGTAAACATTCAGTACTTC
CASSQDLAGVNIQYF
>TRBD1|TRBJ2-6|TRBV28|once
TGTGCCAGCAGCGAAGGGACAGGGACAACCTCTGGGGCCAACGTCCTGACTTTC
CASSEGTGTTSGANVLTF
>-|TRBJ1-4|TRBV13|-
TGTGCCAGCAGCTTATCTCCTGAAAAACTGTTTTTT
CASSLSPEKLFF
>-|TRBJ2-3|TRBV23-1|-
TGCGCCAGCAGTCAATCGCCAATAGGGCCGCCGGATACGCAGTATTTT
CASSQSPIGPPDTQYF
>-|TRBJ1-1|TRBV5-6|-
TGTGCCAGCAGCTTTTACCGCCGGGGGGCCTATGAAGCTTTCTTT
CASSFYRRGAYEAFF
>-|TRBJ2-1|TRBV7-6|-
TGTGCCAGCAGCCTCCTAGTGGCCAATGAGCAGTTCTTC
CASSLLVANEQFF